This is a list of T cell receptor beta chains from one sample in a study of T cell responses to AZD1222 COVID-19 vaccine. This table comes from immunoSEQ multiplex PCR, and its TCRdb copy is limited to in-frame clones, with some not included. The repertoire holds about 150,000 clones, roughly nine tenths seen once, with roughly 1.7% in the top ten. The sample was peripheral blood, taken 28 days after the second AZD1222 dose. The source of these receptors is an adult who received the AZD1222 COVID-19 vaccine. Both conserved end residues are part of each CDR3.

CDR3 protein: CASSLVGNQPQHF
V gene: TRBV6-5
J gene: TRBJ1-5

CDR3 protein: CASRQTSGTYNEQFF
V gene: TRBV2
J gene: TRBJ2-1

CDR3 protein: CAGLQGTGVTEAFF
V gene: TRBV30
J gene: TRBJ1-1

CDR3 protein: CASSFRREQETQYF
V gene: TRBV27
J gene: TRBJ2-5

CDR3 protein: CASSLGLEFDEQFF
V gene: TRBV5-1
J gene: TRBJ2-1

CDR3 protein: CARRRGRIGTEAFF
V gene: TRBV5-3
J gene: TRBJ1-1

CDR3 protein: CASSPSWVNTEAFF
V gene: TRBV7-8
J gene: TRBJ1-1

CDR3 protein: CASSLGLAGIASTDTQYF
V gene: TRBV7-2
J gene: TRBJ2-3

CDR3 protein: CASSLDWLETQYF
V gene: TRBV6-2/TRBV6-3
J gene: TRBJ2-5

CDR3 protein: CASSASGSGDSYNEQFF
V gene: TRBV10-1
J gene: TRBJ2-1

CDR3 protein: CASISGGTEAFF
V gene: TRBV28
J gene: TRBJ1-1

CDR3 protein: CASSFDRSTEAFF
V gene: TRBV7-3
J gene: TRBJ1-1

CDR3 protein: CASSYSTGTGANVLTF
V gene: TRBV6-5
J gene: TRBJ2-6

CDR3 protein: CASSLPTGPEAFF
V gene: TRBV5-6
J gene: TRBJ1-1

CDR3 protein: CASSLDGPNTEAFF
V gene: TRBV5-4
J gene: TRBJ1-1

CDR3 protein: CASSLEGFNYGYTF
V gene: TRBV11-1
J gene: TRBJ1-2

CDR3 protein: CAISDRETYGYTF
V gene: TRBV10-3
J gene: TRBJ1-2

CDR3 protein: CASSSGVETQYF
V gene: TRBV28
J gene: TRBJ2-5

CDR3 protein: CATKENGHYEQYF
V gene: TRBV24-1
J gene: TRBJ2-7

CDR3 protein: CASSGGLQYEQYF
V gene: TRBV6-2/TRBV6-3
J gene: TRBJ2-7

CDR3 protein: CASSGIAGLDDEQFF
V gene: TRBV9
J gene: TRBJ2-1

CDR3 protein: CATSSTGTSGEATYAYNEQFF
V gene: TRBV24-1
J gene: TRBJ2-1

CDR3 protein: CASSPSGSRETQYF
V gene: TRBV7-2
J gene: TRBJ2-5

CDR3 protein: CASGGELISYNEQFF
V gene: TRBV2
J gene: TRBJ2-1

CDR3 protein: CASSYTNPGGLPGSPLHF
V gene: TRBV6-2/TRBV6-3
J gene: TRBJ1-6

CDR3 protein: CASSFDRGGNTIYF
V gene: TRBV5-4
J gene: TRBJ1-3

CDR3 protein: CASSYSQGEVAKNIQYF
V gene: TRBV6-2/TRBV6-3
J gene: TRBJ2-4

CDR3 protein: CASSLIGHGNTIYF
V gene: TRBV7-2
J gene: TRBJ1-3

CDR3 protein: CASSKAGGNEQFF
V gene: TRBV7-9
J gene: TRBJ2-1

CDR3 protein: CASNRQGVGYTF
V gene: TRBV5-6
J gene: TRBJ1-2

CDR3 protein: CASSREGVDYGYTF
V gene: TRBV4-1
J gene: TRBJ1-2

CDR3 protein: CASSLLAESGEQYF
V gene: TRBV4-2
J gene: TRBJ2-7

CDR3 protein: CASSDSRGKGCTF
V gene: TRBV6-1
J gene: TRBJ1-2

CDR3 protein: CASSLGLSWVPSSTDTQYF
V gene: TRBV7-2
J gene: TRBJ2-3

CDR3 protein: CASSIQGQVTDTQYF
V gene: TRBV3-1/TRBV3-2
J gene: TRBJ2-3

CDR3 protein: CASSRGGARAYNEQFF
V gene: TRBV3-1/TRBV3-2
J gene: TRBJ2-1

CDR3 protein: CASSLGRAGNTIYF
V gene: TRBV19
J gene: TRBJ1-3

CDR3 protein: CATSEGTSGILETQYF
V gene: TRBV24-1
J gene: TRBJ2-5

CDR3 protein: CASSQSGLAEAFF
V gene: TRBV12-3/TRBV12-4
J gene: TRBJ1-1

CDR3 protein: CAWSNTGETQYF
V gene: TRBV30
J gene: TRBJ2-5

CDR3 protein: CASSLWEGGNTEAFF
V gene: TRBV7-9
J gene: TRBJ1-1

CDR3 protein: CASWTPSSYNEQFF
V gene: TRBV6-5
J gene: TRBJ2-1

CDR3 protein: CASSQTPGQGTYGYTF
V gene: TRBV23-1
J gene: TRBJ1-2

CDR3 protein: CASSYNEAGGYTF
V gene: TRBV11-2
J gene: TRBJ1-2

CDR3 protein: CASSALGGAGTYGYTF
V gene: TRBV9
J gene: TRBJ1-2

CDR3 protein: CASSEGTAQYYGYTF
V gene: TRBV28
J gene: TRBJ1-2

CDR3 protein: CASSLGVLYGYTF
V gene: TRBV27
J gene: TRBJ1-2

CDR3 protein: CASSLFFSSGNQETQYF
V gene: TRBV7-8
J gene: TRBJ2-5

CDR3 protein: CASSLDRLTEAFF
V gene: TRBV5-1
J gene: TRBJ1-1

CDR3 protein: CASSFLWEQFF
V gene: TRBV12-3/TRBV12-4
J gene: TRBJ2-1

CDR3 protein: CASSQDRDRLNYGYTF
V gene: TRBV14
J gene: TRBJ1-2

CDR3 protein: CASSAPGLPPGETQYF
V gene: TRBV5-6
J gene: TRBJ2-5

CDR3 protein: CASSHLLRSSMDEQYF
V gene: TRBV7-6
J gene: TRBJ2-7

CDR3 protein: CASSLLRDSTDTQYF
V gene: TRBV27
J gene: TRBJ2-3

CDR3 protein: CASGPYNQPQHF
V gene: TRBV19
J gene: TRBJ1-5

CDR3 protein: CASSFRQGASTEAFF
V gene: TRBV27
J gene: TRBJ1-1

CDR3 protein: CASSPGTEEAGETQYF
V gene: TRBV18
J gene: TRBJ2-5

CDR3 protein: CASSYRLAVGGSYEQYF
V gene: TRBV6-2/TRBV6-3
J gene: TRBJ2-7

CDR3 protein: CASRLAGTDTQYF
V gene: TRBV27
J gene: TRBJ2-3

CDR3 protein: CASSVDPTENYGYTF
V gene: TRBV9
J gene: TRBJ1-2